Presented here are 3 T cell receptor beta chains from one specimen sequenced in a study of T-cell memory formation after mild COVID-19. TCRdb ran MiXCR on the 5' RACE reads and lists one entry per CDR3 protein. The repertoire has 540,000 or so distinct CDR3 sequences, approximately 20% of them found once; the top ten carry under 15%. What was sequenced was PBMCs or a T cell subset sorted from them (not recorded which). The receptors originated from an adult woman who had mild COVID-19 (a few samples of this study predate the infection). Cell type and time point are not known.

This clonotype was detected a few times. The V gene is TRBV16, the J gene TRBJ2-7; D perhaps matches TRBD2 (5 bases). The CDR3 spans 14 residues. Germline values: CDR1 KGHSY, CDR2 FQNENV. Trimming pared 5 bases from V and 0 bases from J, leaving 11 bases between. CDR3 bases: TGTGCCAGCAGCTCGACGGGATTCTCCTACGAGCAGTACTTC. This encodes CASSSTGFSYEQYF.

The chain links TRBV14 to TRBJ1-1; a weak D match, TRBD1 (5 bases). Per the germline V gene, CDR1 is SGHDN and CDR2 is FVKESK. V gave up 0 bases and J gave up 4 bases, with 12 bases separating them. The CDR3 length is 15 residues. CDR3 residues: CASSQDLTTVTEAFF. CDR3 DNA: TGTGCCAGCAGCCAAGATCTAACGACAGTCACTGAAGCTTTCTTT.

This clonotype was counted ten times or more. The genes are TRBV2 and TRBJ2-7; the D gene could be TRBD1 or TRBD2 (5 bases each). The length of the CDR3 is 14 residues. The V end lost 4 bases, the J end lost 4 bases, and 14 bases lay between the germline ends. Germline loops: CDR1 SNHLY, CDR2 FYNNEI. In DNA, the CDR3 is TGTGCCAGCAGTGGGGGGAAAAGTGGGTACGAGCAGTACTTC. It yields the protein CASSGGKSGYEQYF. The whole variable domain, remainder taken from reference TRBV2 and TRBJ2-7, is EPEVTQTPSHQVTQMGQEVILRCVPISNHLYFYWYRQILGQKVEFLVSFYNNEISEKSEIFDDQFSVERPDGSNFTLKIRSTKLEDSAMYFCASSGGKSGYEQYFGPGTRLTVT.